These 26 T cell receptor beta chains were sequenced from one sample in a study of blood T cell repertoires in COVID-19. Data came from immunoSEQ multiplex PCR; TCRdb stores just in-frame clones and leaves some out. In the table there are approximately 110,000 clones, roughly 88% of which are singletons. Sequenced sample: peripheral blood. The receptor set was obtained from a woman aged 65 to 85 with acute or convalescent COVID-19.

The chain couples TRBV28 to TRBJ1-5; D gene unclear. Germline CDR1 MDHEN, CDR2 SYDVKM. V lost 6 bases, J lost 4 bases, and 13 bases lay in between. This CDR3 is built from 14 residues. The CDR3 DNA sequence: TGTGCCAGCAGCGCTATAAACCGGAATCAGCCCCAGCATTTT. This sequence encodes CASSAINRNQPQHF.

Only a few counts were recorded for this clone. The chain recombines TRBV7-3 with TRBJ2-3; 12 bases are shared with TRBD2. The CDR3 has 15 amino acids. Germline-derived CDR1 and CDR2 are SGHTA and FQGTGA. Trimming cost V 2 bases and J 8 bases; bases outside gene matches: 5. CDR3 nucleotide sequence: TGTGCCAGCAGCTTAGTACTAGCGGGAGGTGCTACGCAGTATTTT. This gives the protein CASSLVLAGGATQYF.

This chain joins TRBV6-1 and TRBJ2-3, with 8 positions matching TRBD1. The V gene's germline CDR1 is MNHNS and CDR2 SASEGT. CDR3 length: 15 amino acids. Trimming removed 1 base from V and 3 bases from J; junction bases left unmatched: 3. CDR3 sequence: CASSEGTGRTDTQYF. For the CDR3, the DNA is TGTGCCAGCAGTGAAGGGACAGGGCGGACAGATACGCAGTATTTT.

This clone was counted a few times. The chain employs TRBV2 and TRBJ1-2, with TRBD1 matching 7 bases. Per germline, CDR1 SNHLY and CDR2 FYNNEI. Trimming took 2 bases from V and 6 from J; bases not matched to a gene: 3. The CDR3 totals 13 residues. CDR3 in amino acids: CASSESRGDGYTF. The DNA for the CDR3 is TGTGCCAGCAGTGAAAGCAGGGGGGATGGCTACACCTTC.

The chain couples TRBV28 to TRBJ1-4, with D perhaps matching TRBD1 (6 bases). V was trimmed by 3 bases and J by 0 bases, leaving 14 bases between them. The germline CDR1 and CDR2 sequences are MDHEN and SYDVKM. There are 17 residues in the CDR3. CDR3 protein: CASSLAGQPATNEKLFF. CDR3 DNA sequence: TGTGCCAGCAGTTTGGCTGGACAGCCAGCAACTAATGAAAAACTGTTTTTT.

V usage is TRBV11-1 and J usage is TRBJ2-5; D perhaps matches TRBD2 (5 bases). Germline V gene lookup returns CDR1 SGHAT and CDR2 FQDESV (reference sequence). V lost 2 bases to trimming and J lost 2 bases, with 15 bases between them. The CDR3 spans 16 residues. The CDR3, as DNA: TGTGCCAGCAGCTTAAGGCGGGCGACTATACAAGAGACCCAGTACTTC. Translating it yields CASSLRRATIQETQYF. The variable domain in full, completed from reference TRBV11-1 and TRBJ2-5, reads EAEVAQSPRYKITEKSQAVAFWCDPISGHATLYWYRQILGQGPELLVQFQDESVVDDSQLPKDRFSAERLKGVDSTLKIQPAELGDSAMYLCASSLRRATIQETQYFGPGTRLLVL.

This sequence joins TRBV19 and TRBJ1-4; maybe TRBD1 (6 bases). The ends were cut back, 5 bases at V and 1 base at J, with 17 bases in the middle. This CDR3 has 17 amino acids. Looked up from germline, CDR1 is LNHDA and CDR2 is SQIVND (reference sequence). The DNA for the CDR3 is TGTGCCAGTAGTTCCCACCGGGACACCAGAACTAATGAAAAACTGTTTTTT. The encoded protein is CASSSHRDTRTNEKLFF.

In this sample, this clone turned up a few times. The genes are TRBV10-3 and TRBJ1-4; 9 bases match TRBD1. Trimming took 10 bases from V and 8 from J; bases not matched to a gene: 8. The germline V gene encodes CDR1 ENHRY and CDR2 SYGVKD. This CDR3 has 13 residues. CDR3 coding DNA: TGTGCCACCAAACCCGGGACAGGGGAAAAACTGTTTTTT. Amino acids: CATKPGTGEKLFF.

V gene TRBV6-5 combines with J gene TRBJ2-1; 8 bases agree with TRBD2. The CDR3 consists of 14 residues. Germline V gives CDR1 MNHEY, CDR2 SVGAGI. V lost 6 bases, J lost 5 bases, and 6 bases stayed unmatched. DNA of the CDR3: TGTGCCAGCAGATACGGGGGGGGGAACAATGAGCAGTTCTTC. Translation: CASRYGGGNNEQFF.

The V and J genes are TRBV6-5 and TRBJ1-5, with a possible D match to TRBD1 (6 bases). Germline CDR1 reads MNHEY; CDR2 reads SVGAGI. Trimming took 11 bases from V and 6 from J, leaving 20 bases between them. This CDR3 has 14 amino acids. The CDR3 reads CASTGQGQAQPQHF. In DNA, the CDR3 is TGTGCCTCCACTGGGCAGGGGCAGGCTCAGCCCCAGCATTTT.

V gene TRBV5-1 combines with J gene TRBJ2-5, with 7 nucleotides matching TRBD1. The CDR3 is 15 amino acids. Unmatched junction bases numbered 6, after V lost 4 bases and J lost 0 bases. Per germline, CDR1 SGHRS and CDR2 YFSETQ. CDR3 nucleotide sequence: TGCGCCAGCAGCCCGGGTGACAGGGACCAAGAGACCCAGTACTTC. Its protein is CASSPGDRDQETQYF.

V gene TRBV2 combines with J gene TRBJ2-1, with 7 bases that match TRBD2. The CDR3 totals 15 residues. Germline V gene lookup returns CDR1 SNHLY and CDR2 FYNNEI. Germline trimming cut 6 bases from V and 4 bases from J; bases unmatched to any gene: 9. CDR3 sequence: CASSSRRETYNEQFF. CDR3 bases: TGTGCCAGCAGCAGCCGGCGGGAGACTTACAATGAGCAGTTCTTC.

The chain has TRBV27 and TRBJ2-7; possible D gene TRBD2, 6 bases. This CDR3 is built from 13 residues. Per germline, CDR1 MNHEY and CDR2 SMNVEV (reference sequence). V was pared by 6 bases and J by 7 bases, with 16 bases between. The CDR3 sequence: CASRGEARAEQYF. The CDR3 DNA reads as TGTGCCAGCAGAGGGGAGGCGAGAGCGGAGCAGTACTTC.

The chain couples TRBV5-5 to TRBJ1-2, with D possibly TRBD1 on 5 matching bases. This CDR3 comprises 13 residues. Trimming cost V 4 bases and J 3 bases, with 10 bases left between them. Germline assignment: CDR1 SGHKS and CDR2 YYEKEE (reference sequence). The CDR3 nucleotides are TGTGCCAGCAGCCGACAGATACACTATGGCTACACCTTC. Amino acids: CASSRQIHYGYTF.

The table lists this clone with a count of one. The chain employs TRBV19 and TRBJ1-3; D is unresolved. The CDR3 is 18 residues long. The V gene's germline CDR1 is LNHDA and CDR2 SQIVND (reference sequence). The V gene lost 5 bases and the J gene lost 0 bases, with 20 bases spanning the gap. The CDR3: CASSPTSAAAYSGNTIYF. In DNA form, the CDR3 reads TGTGCCAGTAGTCCAACTTCGGCGGCAGCTTACTCTGGAAACACCATATATTTT. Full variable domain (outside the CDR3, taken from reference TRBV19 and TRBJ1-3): DGGITQSPKYLFRKEGQNVTLSCEQNLNHDAMYWYRQDPGQGLRLIYYSQIVNDFQKGDIAEGYSVSREKKESFPLTVTSAQKNPTAFYLCASSPTSAAAYSGNTIYFGEGSWLTVV.

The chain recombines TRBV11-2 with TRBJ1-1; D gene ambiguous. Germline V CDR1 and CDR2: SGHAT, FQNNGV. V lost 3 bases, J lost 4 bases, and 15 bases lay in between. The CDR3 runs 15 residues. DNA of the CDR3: TGTGCCAGCAGCTTCCGGGGAGGAAGGTTCACTGAAGCTTTCTTT. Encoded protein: CASSFRGGRFTEAFF.

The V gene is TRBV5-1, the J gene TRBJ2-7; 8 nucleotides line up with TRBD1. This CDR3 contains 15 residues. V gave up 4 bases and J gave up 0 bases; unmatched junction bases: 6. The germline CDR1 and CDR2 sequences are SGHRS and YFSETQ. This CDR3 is CASSPGQVHSYEQYF. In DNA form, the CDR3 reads TGCGCCAGCAGCCCGGGACAGGTTCACTCCTACGAGCAGTACTTC.

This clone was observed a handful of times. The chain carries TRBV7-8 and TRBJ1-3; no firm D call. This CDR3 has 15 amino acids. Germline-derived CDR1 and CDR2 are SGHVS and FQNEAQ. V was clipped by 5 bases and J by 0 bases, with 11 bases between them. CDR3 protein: CASSHPPGSGNTIYF. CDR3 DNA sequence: TGTGCCAGCAGCCACCCGCCCGGCTCTGGAAACACCATATATTTT.

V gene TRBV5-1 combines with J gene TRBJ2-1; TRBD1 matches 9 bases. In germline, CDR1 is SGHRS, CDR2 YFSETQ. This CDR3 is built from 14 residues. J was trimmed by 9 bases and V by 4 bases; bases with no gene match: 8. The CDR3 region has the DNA TGCGCCAGCAGCCTGGGACAGGGCTTAGGTGAGCAGTTCTTC. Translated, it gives CASSLGQGLGEQFF.

The DNA for the CDR3 is TGCAGCGTTGAGTTAGTTGGGAGTATGAACACTGAAGCTTTCTTT. Amino acids: CSVELVGSMNTEAFF. This chain links TRBV29-1 with TRBJ1-1; D unresolved. This CDR3 is built from 15 residues. Germline CDR1 reads SQVTM; CDR2 reads ANQGSEA. V lost 3 bases and J 0 bases, leaving 14 bases between the germline ends. Complete variable domain (other parts from reference TRBV29-1 and TRBJ1-1): SAVISQKPSRDICQRGTSLTIQCQVDSQVTMMFWYRQQPGQSLTLIATANQGSEATYESGFVIDKFPISRPNLTFSTLTVSNMSPEDSSIYLCSVELVGSMNTEAFFGQGTRLTVV.

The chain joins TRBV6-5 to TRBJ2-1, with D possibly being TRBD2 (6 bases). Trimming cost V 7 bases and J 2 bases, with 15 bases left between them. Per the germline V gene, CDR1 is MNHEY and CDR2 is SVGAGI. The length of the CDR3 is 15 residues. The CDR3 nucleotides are TGTGCCAGCAAGGAAGGGCCGGGAGCCTACAATGAGCAGTTCTTC. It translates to CASKEGPGAYNEQFF.

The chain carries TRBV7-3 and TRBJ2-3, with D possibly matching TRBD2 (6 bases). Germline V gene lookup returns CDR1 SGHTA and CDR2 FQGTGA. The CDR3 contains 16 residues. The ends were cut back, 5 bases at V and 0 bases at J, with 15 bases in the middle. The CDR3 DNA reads TGTGCCAGCAGCGAGGGGACTCGTCCTAGCACAGATACGCAGTATTTT. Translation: CASSEGTRPSTDTQYF.

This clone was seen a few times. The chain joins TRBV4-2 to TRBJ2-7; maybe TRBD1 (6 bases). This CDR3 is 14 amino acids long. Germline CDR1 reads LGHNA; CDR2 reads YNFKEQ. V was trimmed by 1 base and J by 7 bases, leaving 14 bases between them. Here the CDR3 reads CASSQVGATTEQYF. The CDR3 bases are TGTGCCAGCAGCCAAGTGGGGGCTACTACGGAGCAGTACTTC.

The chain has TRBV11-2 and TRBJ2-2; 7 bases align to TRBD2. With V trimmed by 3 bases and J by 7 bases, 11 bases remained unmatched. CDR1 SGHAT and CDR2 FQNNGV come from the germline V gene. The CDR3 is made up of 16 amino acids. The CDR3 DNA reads TGTGCCAGCAGCTTCAACCCTGGGACGGGGGGCGGGGAGCTGTTTTTT. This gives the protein CASSFNPGTGGGELFF. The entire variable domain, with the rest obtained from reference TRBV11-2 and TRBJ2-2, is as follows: EAGVAQSPRYKIIEKRQSVAFWCNPISGHATLYWYQQILGQGPKLLIQFQNNGVVDDSQLPKDRFSAERLKGVDSTLKIQPAKLEDSAVYLCASSFNPGTGGGELFFGEGSRLTVL.

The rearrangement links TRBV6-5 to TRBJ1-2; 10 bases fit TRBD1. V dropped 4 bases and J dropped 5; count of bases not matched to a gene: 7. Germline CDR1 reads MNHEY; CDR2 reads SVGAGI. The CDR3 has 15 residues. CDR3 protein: CASSSGQGREYGYTF. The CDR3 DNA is TGTGCCAGCAGTTCGGGACAGGGGAGGGAGTATGGCTACACCTTC.

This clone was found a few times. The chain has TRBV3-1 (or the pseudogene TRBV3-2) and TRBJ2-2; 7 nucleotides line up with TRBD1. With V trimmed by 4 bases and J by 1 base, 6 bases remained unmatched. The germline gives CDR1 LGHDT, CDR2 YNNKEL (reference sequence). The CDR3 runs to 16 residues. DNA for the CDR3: TGTGCCAGCAGCCTCCAGACAGGGAGGAACACCGGGGAGCTGTTTTTT. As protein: CASSLQTGRNTGELFF.